The rows below give T cell receptor beta chains drawn from one sample of a study of OX40 agonist ivuxolimab in advanced cancers. The data were produced by immunoSEQ multiplex PCR, yet TCRdb's version contains in-frame clones alone and is incomplete. The table includes about 100,000 clones, less than 95% detected once. The material sequenced was CD4+ or CD8+ T cells sorted from blood, taken in a trial of the OX40 agonist ivuxolimab. The source is an adult with an advanced solid tumor such as melanoma, head and neck, liver or kidney cancer. The CDR3 runs from the conserved cysteine through the conserved F or W. D genes are given only for firm matches. Size tells how often a clone was seen (once, few, many) or the class of an expanded clone, and some rows leave it out.

J	size	D	V	DNA	CDR3
TRBJ2-3	-	-	TRBV6-5	TGTGCCAGCAACCCGGGACACAGCACAGATACGCAGTATTTT	CASNPGHSTDTQYF
TRBJ2-5	-	TRBD2	TRBV7-7	TGTGCCAGCAGCTTAAACCCTAGCGGGGTCCGGGAGACCCAGTACTTC	CASSLNPSGVRETQYF
TRBJ2-3	-	-	TRBV7-8	TGTGCCAGCAGCCCTCGACTAGAACCTTCAGATACGCAGTATTTT	CASSPRLEPSDTQYF
TRBJ1-2	-	-	TRBV28	TGTGCCAGCAGTTCCGCTATAGGGGTGATCTATGGCTACACCTTC	CASSSAIGVIYGYTF
TRBJ2-7	-	TRBD1	TRBV11-2	TGTGCCAGCACCCACCCGGGACAGCCCTACGAGCAGTACTTC	CASTHPGQPYEQYF
TRBJ1-5	-	-	TRBV27	TGTGCCAGCAGTTCCAGGCAAGGGGGGGATCAGCCCCAGCATTTT	CASSSRQGGDQPQHF
TRBJ2-4	-	TRBD2	TRBV15	TGTGCCACCAGCAGAGATCAGGGTAGCGGGACTATTCAGTACTTC	CATSRDQGSGTIQYF
TRBJ1-5	-	-	TRBV27	TGTGCCAGCAGCGTCTCAGGGGATCAGCCCCAGCATTTT	CASSVSGDQPQHF
TRBJ1-2	-	TRBD1	TRBV9	TGTGCCAGCAGCGTCCTGACAGGGAACTATGGCTACACCTTC	CASSVLTGNYGYTF
TRBJ2-7	-	-	TRBV11-2	TGTGCCAGCAGCTTAGCGGACGGCTCATACGAGCAGTACTTC	CASSLADGSYEQYF
TRBJ2-1	-	-	TRBV21-1	TGTGCCAGCAGCAAAGCGCTCGGGGACGATGAGCAGTTCTTC	CASSKALGDDEQFF
TRBJ2-1	-	-	TRBV11-2	TGTGCCAGCAGCCCCTGGGTGGACAATGAGCAGTTCTTC	CASSPWVDNEQFF
TRBJ1-1	-	-	TRBV5-8	TGTGCCAGCAGCTGGGGCCGGGGTCCCATGAACACTGAAGCTTTCTTT	CASSWGRGPMNTEAFF
TRBJ2-7	-	-	TRBV4-3	TGCGCCAGCAGCCAAGATTTCCCGGGGAAAGGCTCCTACGAGCAGTACTTC	CASSQDFPGKGSYEQYF
TRBJ1-5	-	TRBD1	TRBV18	TGTGCCAGCTCACCTCAGGGGACAGGTAGCAATCAGCCCCAGCATTTT	CASSPQGTGSNQPQHF
TRBJ1-4	-	TRBD1	TRBV5-1	TGCGCCAGCAGCTTGGGACCTCGGACAGGGGCCGAGGGAGAAAAACTGTTTTTT	CASSLGPRTGAEGEKLFF
TRBJ2-1	-	TRBD2	TRBV9	TGTGCCAGCAGCTACGGACTAGCGGAATACTCCTACAATGAGCAGTTCTTC	CASSYGLAEYSYNEQFF
TRBJ2-5	-	-	TRBV2	TGTGCCAGCACCTATTCTGGGACCCAGTACTTC	CASTYSGTQYF
TRBJ1-3	-	-	TRBV6-6	TGTGCCAGCAGTTACTCGGGGGGAAACACCATATATTTT	CASSYSGGNTIYF
TRBJ2-1	-	TRBD2	TRBV4-1	TGCGCCAGCAGCCAGGGTCTAGCGGGGGCACCCTACAATGAGCAGTTCTTC	CASSQGLAGAPYNEQFF
TRBJ2-2	once	TRBD2	TRBV27	TGTGCCAGCAGCACCGGGACTAGCAACACCGGGGAGCTGTTTTTT	CASSTGTSNTGELFF
TRBJ1-1	few	TRBD1	TRBV14	TGTGCCAGCAGCCCCGGGACAGGGATGACTGAAGCTTTCTTT	CASSPGTGMTEAFF
TRBJ2-7	-	TRBD1	TRBV28	TGTGCCAGCAGTCGACAGGGTTACGAGCAGTACTTC	CASSRQGYEQYF
TRBJ2-5	-	TRBD1	TRBV6-6	TGTGCCAGCAGTTCCGGGACAGGGGAGACCCAGTACTTC	CASSSGTGETQYF
TRBJ2-3	-	-	TRBV7-6	TGTGCCAGCAGCTTAGGGACAGGCACAGATACGCAGTATTTT	CASSLGTGTDTQYF
TRBJ1-6	few	-	TRBV2	TGTGCCAGCACTGGTACGGGAGGTGGGTCACCCCTCCACTTT	CASTGTGGGSPLHF